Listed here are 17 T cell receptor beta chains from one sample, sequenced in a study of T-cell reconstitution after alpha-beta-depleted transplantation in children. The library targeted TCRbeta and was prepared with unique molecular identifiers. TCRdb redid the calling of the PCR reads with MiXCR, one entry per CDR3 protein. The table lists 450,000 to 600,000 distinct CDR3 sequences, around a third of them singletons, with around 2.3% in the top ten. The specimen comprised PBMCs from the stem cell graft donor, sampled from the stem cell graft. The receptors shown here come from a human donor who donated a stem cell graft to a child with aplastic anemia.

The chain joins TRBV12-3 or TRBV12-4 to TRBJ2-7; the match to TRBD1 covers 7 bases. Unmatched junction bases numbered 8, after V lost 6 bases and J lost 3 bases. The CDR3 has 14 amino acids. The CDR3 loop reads CASSPTGLNYEQYV. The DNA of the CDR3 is TGTGCCAGCAGCCCGACAGGGCTGAACTACGAGCAGTACGTC.

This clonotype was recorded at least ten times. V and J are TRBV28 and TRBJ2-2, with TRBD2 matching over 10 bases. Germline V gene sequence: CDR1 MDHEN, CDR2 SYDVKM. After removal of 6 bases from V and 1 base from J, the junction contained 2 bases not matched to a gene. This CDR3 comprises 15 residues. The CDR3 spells CASRRTSGNTGELFF. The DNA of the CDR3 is TGTGCCAGCAGGAGGACTAGCGGGAACACCGGGGAGCTGTTTTTT.

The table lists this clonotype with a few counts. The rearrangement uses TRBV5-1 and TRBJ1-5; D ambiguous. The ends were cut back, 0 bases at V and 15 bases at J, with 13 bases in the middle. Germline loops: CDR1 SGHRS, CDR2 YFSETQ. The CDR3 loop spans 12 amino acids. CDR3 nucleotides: TGCGCCAGCAGCTTGGAAGGGAGGATCTGGCATTTT. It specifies CASSLEGRIWHF.

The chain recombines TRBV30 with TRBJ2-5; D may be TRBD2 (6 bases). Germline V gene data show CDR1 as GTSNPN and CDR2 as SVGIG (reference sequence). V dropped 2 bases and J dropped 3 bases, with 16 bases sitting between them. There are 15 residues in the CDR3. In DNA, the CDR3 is TGTGCCTGGAGTCTAGGGACTCAATGGGAAGAGACCCAGTACTTC. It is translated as CAWSLGTQWEETQYF.

CDR3 amino acids: CASSLPFLNTEAFF. The CDR3 nucleotides are TGTGCCAGCAGTTTACCGTTCTTGAACACTGAAGCTTTCTTT. The genes are TRBV6-2 or TRBV6-3 and TRBJ1-1; D ambiguous. Looked up from germline, CDR1 is MNHEY and CDR2 is SVGEGT. The CDR3 is 14 amino acids. V shed 4 bases and J shed 0 bases, with 9 bases lying between them.

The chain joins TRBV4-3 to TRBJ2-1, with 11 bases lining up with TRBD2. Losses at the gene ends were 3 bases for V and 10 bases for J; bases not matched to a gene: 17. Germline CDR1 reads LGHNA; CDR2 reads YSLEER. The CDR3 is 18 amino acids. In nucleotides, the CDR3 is TGCGCCAGCAGCCATCGCCCTCCGGGACTAGCGGACGATCAAGAGCAGTTCTTC. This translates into CASSHRPPGLADDQEQFF.

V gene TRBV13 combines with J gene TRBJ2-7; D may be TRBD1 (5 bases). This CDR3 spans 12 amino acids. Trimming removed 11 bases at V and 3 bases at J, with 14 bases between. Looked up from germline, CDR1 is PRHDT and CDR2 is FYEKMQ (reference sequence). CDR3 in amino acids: CASLGQGYEQYF. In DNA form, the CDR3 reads TGTGCCTCCCTAGGTCAGGGCTACGAGCAGTACTTC.

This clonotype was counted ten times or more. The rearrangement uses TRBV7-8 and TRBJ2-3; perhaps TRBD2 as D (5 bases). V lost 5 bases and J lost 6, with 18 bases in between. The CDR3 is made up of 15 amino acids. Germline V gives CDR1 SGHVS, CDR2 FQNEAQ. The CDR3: CASSSRRRLTDTQYF. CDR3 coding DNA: TGTGCCAGCAGCAGTCGACGGAGGCTAACGGATACGCAGTATTTT.

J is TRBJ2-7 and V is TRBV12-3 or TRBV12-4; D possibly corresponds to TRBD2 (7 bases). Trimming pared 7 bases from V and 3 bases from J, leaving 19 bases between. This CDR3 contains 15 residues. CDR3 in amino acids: CASIKGVAGGYEQYF. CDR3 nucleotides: TGTGCCAGCATAAAGGGGGTAGCGGGTGGCTACGAGCAGTACTTC.

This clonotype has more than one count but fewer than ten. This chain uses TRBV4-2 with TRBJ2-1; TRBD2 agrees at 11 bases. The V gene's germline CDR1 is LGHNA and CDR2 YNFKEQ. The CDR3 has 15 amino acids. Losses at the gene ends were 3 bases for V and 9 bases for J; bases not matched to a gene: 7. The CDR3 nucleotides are TGTGCCAGCAGCCATTTCCGACTAGCGGGGTTTGAGCAGTTCTTC. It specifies CASSHFRLAGFEQFF.

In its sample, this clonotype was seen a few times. The CDR3 DNA reads TGTGCCAGCAGCCCGGGACAGGGACGAGGGAGCACTGAAGCTTTCTTT. Translating it yields CASSPGQGRGSTEAFF. V is TRBV7-2 and J is TRBJ1-1, with 9 bases matching TRBD1. V lost 5 bases to trimming and J lost 4 bases; unmatched junction nucleotides: 11. Looked up from germline, CDR1 is SGHTA and CDR2 is FQGNSA. The CDR3 is made up of 16 amino acids.

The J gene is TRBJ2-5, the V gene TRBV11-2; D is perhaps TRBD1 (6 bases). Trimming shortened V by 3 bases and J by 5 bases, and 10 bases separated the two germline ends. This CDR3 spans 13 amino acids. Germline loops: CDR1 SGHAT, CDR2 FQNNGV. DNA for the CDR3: TGTGCCAGCAGCTTCCAGGGGTCGGAGACCCAGTACTTC. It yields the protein CASSFQGSETQYF.

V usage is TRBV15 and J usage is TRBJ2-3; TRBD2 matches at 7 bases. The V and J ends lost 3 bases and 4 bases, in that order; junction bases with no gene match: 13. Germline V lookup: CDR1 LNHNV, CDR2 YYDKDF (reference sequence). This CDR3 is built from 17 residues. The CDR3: CATSSLGAGDVSDTQYF. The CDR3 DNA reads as TGTGCCACCAGCAGCCTTGGGGCGGGAGATGTCTCAGATACGCAGTATTTT.

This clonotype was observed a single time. The CDR3 DNA sequence: TGTGCCACCAGCAGGGGTGGCGGGAGCGCCTACGAGCAGTACTTC. It codes for CATSRGGGSAYEQYF. This chain joins TRBV15 and TRBJ2-7, with TRBD2 matching 7 bases. CDR1 and CDR2 (germline): LNHNV, YYDKDF (reference sequence). The junction had 7 bases not matched to a gene; V was cut back by 3 bases and J by 2 bases. The CDR3 is 15 residues long. Complete variable domain (other parts from reference TRBV15 and TRBJ2-7): DAMVIQNPRYQVTQFGKPVTLSCSQTLNHNVMYWYQQKSSQAPKLLFHYYDKDFNNEADTPDNFQSRRPNTSFCFLDIRSPGLGDTAMYLCATSRGGGSAYEQYFGPGTRLTVT.

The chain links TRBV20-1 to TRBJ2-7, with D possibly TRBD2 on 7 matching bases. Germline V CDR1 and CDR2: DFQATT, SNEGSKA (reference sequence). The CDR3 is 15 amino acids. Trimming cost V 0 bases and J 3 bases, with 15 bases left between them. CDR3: CSARDPRGLHYEQYF. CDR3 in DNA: TGCAGTGCTAGAGACCCGCGGGGGCTTCACTACGAGCAGTACTTC.

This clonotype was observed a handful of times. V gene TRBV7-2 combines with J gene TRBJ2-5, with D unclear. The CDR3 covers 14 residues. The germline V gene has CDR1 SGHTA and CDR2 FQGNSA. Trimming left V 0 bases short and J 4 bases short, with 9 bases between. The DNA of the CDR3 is TGTGCCAGCAGCTTAGCGGGGTATGCAGAGACCCAGTACTTC. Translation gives CASSLAGYAETQYF.

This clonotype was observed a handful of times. The CDR3 protein is CSGQHLAGIYNEQFF. In nucleotides, the CDR3 is TGCAGTGGACAACATCTAGCGGGAATTTACAATGAGCAGTTCTTC. The V and J genes are TRBV20-1 and TRBJ2-1, with TRBD2 matching over 9 bases. The V segment lost 7 bases and the J segment 4 bases; nucleotides outside the gene matches: 11. Germline CDR1 DFQATT, CDR2 SNEGSKA (reference sequence). The CDR3 is 15 residues long.